Following are 8 T cell receptor beta chains from one sample sequenced in a study of cytomegalovirus exposure and HLA in healthy donors. The primer mix had 60 Vbeta and 13 Jbeta primers. Produced via immunoSEQ multiplex PCR; TCRdb's table is partial and in-frame only. Of roughly 68,000 clones listed, 75% were seen once; the top ten hold around 7.4%. The sample was PBMCs. The source of these receptors is a woman in her thirties in good health and CMV-seropositive.

CDR3 sequence reads: CSVEGRGYGYTF. The CDR3 coding sequence is TGCAGCGTTGAGGGCAGGGGGTATGGCTACACCTTC. This rearrangement joins TRBV29-1 to TRBJ1-2; 7 nucleotides align to TRBD1. Per germline, CDR1 SQVTM and CDR2 ANQGSEA. The CDR3 runs 12 residues. V gave up 3 bases and J gave up 5 bases; unmatched junction bases: 3.

This chain uses TRBV19 with TRBJ2-7; 11 bases are a match to TRBD2. This CDR3 spans 17 amino acids. CDR1 and CDR2 from the germline V gene are LNHDA and SQIVND (reference sequence). J was trimmed by 1 base and V by 10 bases; bases with no gene match: 15. CDR3 amino acids: CAILTSGKLPGSYEQYF. For the CDR3, the DNA is TGTGCCATTTTGACTAGCGGGAAACTGCCTGGATCCTACGAGCAGTACTTC.

This clone was counted between two and nine times. The chain has TRBV2 and TRBJ1-2, with unresolved D. V shed 5 bases and J shed 4 bases, with 8 bases lying between them. Germline V CDR1 and CDR2: SNHLY, FYNNEI. The CDR3 is 12 amino acids. CDR3 DNA sequence: TGTGCCAGCAGTCTAGAACCCTATGGCTACACCTTC. This codes for CASSLEPYGYTF.

V is TRBV5-1 and J is TRBJ2-1; D gene unclear. The germline CDR1 and CDR2 sequences are SGHRS and YFSETQ. The CDR3 runs to 16 residues. Trimming pared 3 bases from V and 0 bases from J, leaving 13 bases between. As DNA, the CDR3 is TGCGCCAGCAGCTCATTTTTGTTGAGCTCCTACAATGAGCAGTTCTTC. This translates into CASSSFLLSSYNEQFF.

This chain uses TRBV6-5 with TRBJ2-2; no reliable D call. Germline V lookup: CDR1 MNHEY, CDR2 SVGAGI. The CDR3 consists of 14 residues. The germline V and J ends were trimmed by 5 bases and 1 base, with 8 bases remaining between them. The CDR3 region is CASSPHKNTGELFF. The DNA of the CDR3 is TGTGCCAGCAGTCCACACAAGAACACCGGGGAGCTGTTTTTT.

The chain is built from TRBV6-6 and TRBJ2-7, with 7 bases aligning to TRBD1. With 7 bases clipped from V and 2 bases from J, the junction kept 2 bases outside the gene matches. CDR1 is MNHNY, CDR2 SVGAGI, per germline (reference sequence). The CDR3 is 12 amino acids. DNA for the CDR3: TGTGCCAGCACGGGACAGCCCTACGAGCAGTACTTC. It specifies CASTGQPYEQYF.

CDR3 protein: CASSEYDIQYF. CDR3 DNA: TGTGCCAGCAGTGAATATGACATTCAGTACTTC. J is TRBJ2-4 and V is TRBV2; no reliable D call. The CDR3 has 11 residues. Germline V gives CDR1 SNHLY, CDR2 FYNNEI. Between the trimmed V and J ends, which lost 2 bases and 8 bases, there was a span of 4 bases.

The chain recombines TRBV27 with TRBJ1-1; TRBD1 matches at 7 bases. V gave up 5 bases and J gave up 3 bases; unmatched junction bases: 15. This CDR3 is 17 amino acids long. Germline loops: CDR1 MNHEY, CDR2 SMNVEV (reference sequence). CDR3 in DNA: TGTGCCAGCAGTCTTCAAGGGGGCGCAGGGTATTACACTGAAGCTTTCTTT. Its protein product is CASSLQGGAGYYTEAFF.